These 10 T cell receptor beta chains were all obtained from the same sample, sequenced in a study of monozygotic twins with inflammatory bowel disease. From the 5' RACE reads, TCRdb lists one entry per CDR3 protein and no DNA. In total, the table holds more than 300,000 distinct CDR3 sequences. Sequenced sample: blood. The receptors stem from a human donor with ulcerative colitis or Crohn's disease, or a healthy co-twin of an affected twin (not recorded which).

This rearrangement joins TRBV7-9 to TRBJ1-1; the TCRdb call, TRBD1, lacks DNA for checking. The germline gives CDR1 SEHNR, CDR2 FQNEAQ (reference sequence). The length of the CDR3 is 12 residues. CDR3 protein: CASNPGVTEAFF.

V is TRBV6-2 or TRBV6-3 and J is TRBJ2-6. The CDR3 is made up of 15 amino acids. Germline V gene data show CDR1 as MNHEY and CDR2 as SVGEGT. CDR3 sequence: CASSYSRSGANVLTF.

CDR3 residues: CASRDYNNEQFF. The rearrangement links TRBV2 to TRBJ2-1; TCRdb's D call, TRBD2, is unchecked because there is no DNA. Germline V gene sequence: CDR1 SNHLY, CDR2 FYNNEI. This CDR3 has 12 residues.

The chain is built from TRBV6-2 or TRBV6-3 and TRBJ1-2; TCRdb proposes TRBD1, but this gene call is untestable without DNA. CDR1 is MNHEY and CDR2 is SVGEGT in the germline V gene. The CDR3 is 15 residues long. CDR3: CASSYSGQGDYGYTF.

The gene calls are TRBV12-3 or TRBV12-4 and TRBJ1-2. There are 13 residues in the CDR3. The CDR3 loop reads CASSFGPNYGYTF.

V and J are TRBV30 and TRBJ1-5; TCRdb calls TRBD1, which cannot be checked without DNA. Germline V lookup: CDR1 GTSNPN, CDR2 SVGIG (reference sequence). This CDR3 has 14 residues. The chain's CDR3 is CAWRTGYSNQPQHF.

This chain joins TRBV30 and TRBJ2-7; TCRdb calls TRBD1, which cannot be checked without DNA. Germline assignment: CDR1 GTSNPN and CDR2 SVGIG (reference sequence). The CDR3 extends over 12 amino acids. CDR3: CAWGGLSYEQYF.

The CDR3 protein is CASSFGQAHNTGELFF. The chain links TRBV12-3 or TRBV12-4 to TRBJ2-2; the D gene TCRdb calls, TRBD1, cannot be checked with no DNA. This CDR3 region has 16 residues.

This sequence joins TRBV27 and TRBJ2-7; with no DNA, the TCRdb D assignment of TRBD2 cannot be verified. Germline CDR1 is MNHEY and CDR2 is SMNVEV (reference sequence). The CDR3 has 15 amino acids. The CDR3 region is CASSRLEGSSYEQYF.

The CDR3 sequence is CAISKTGGYTF. The V call is TRBV10-3, the J call TRBJ1-2. Looked up from germline, CDR1 is ENHRY and CDR2 is SYGVKD. CDR3 size: 11 residues.